A single sample gave rise to the 25 T cell receptor beta chains below, sequenced in a study of breast tumors, draining lymph nodes, adjacent tissues. Axillary draining lymph nodes of breast cancer patients supplied the node samples. Using its own MiXCR run on the multiplex PCR reads, TCRdb lists one record per CDR3 protein. The table shows about 180,000 distinct CDR3 sequences, with about 33% occurring only once. Specimen: axillary lymph node tissue. Receptors were obtained from a female donor with breast cancer. Some clones in this sample may be carry-over from other donors' samples.

The sample holds a few counts of this clonotype. The genes are TRBV6-6 and TRBJ2-5; 13 bases align to TRBD2. V trimming: 6 bases; J trimming: 0 bases; junction bases outside the gene matches: 4. The germline V gene has CDR1 MNHNY and CDR2 SVGAGI (reference sequence). This CDR3 is built from 16 residues. This CDR3 reads CASRRGLAGDQETQYF. The CDR3 DNA reads TGTGCCAGCAGGAGAGGACTAGCGGGGGACCAAGAGACCCAGTACTTC.

Points on this clonotype: A much larger clone lies a single base off, so this may be a read error. The rearrangement uses TRBV7-9 and TRBJ2-1; D unresolved. CDR3 length: 11 residues. CDR1 SEHNR and CDR2 FQNEAQ come from the germline V gene (reference sequence). CDR3 loop: CASLSRIERFF. The CDR3 DNA follows: TGTGCCAGCCTATCACGGATTGAGCGGTTCTTC.

This clonotype was seen ten or more times. V is TRBV7-3 and J is TRBJ2-1; D is undetermined. Germline V lookup: CDR1 SGHTA, CDR2 FQGTGA. The V gene lost 6 bases and the J gene lost 2 bases, with 14 bases spanning the gap. The CDR3 totals 15 residues. The CDR3 region has the DNA TGTGCCAGCAGATCTGGTCGGGCCGCCTACAATGAGCAGTTCTTC. Translating gives CASRSGRAAYNEQFF. The full variable domain, its missing parts supplied by reference TRBV7-3 and TRBJ2-1, is GAGVSQTPSNKVTEKGKYVELRCDPISGHTALYWYRQSLGQGPEFLIYFQGTGAADDSGLPNDRFFAVRPEGSVSTLKIQRTERGDSAVYLCASRSGRAAYNEQFFGPGTRLTVL.

This clonotype was observed at least ten times. The J gene is TRBJ2-3, the V gene TRBV2; no definite D call. Germline CDR1 SNHLY, CDR2 FYNNEI. CDR3 length: 13 amino acids. Between the trimmed V and J ends, which lost 7 bases and 6 bases, there was a span of 14 bases. The CDR3 DNA reads as TGTGCCAGCACCCCTCTAGAAGGTGATACGCAGTATTTT. Its translation is CASTPLEGDTQYF.

The sample holds many counts of this clonotype. The chain carries TRBV7-9 and TRBJ2-5, with a weak D call TRBD2 (5 bases). The germline gives CDR1 SEHNR, CDR2 FQNEAQ (reference sequence). This CDR3 is 13 amino acids long. With 7 bases removed from V and 4 bases from J, the gap between germline ends came to 13 bases. The DNA for the CDR3 is TGTGCCAGCAAATCGACCGGAGGAGAGACCCAGTACTTC. Protein: CASKSTGGETQYF.

This clonotype occurred once. Since a much larger clone is just one base distant, this may be a read error. The rearrangement uses TRBV4-2 and TRBJ2-5; 14 nucleotides match TRBD2. Germline assignment: CDR1 LGHNA and CDR2 YNFKEQ. The CDR3 is made up of 17 amino acids. Trimming cost V 9 bases and J 5 bases; bases outside gene matches: 14. The CDR3 spells CASREKTSGGARETQYF. DNA of the CDR3: TGTGCCAGTAGAGAGAAGACTAGCGGGGGGGCCAGGGAGACCCAGTACTTC.

This clonotype was seen repeatedly, ten times or more. This chain joins TRBV18 and TRBJ2-7, with D possibly being TRBD1 or TRBD2 (7 bases each). CDR1 and CDR2 (germline): KGHSH, LQKENI. Trimming took 3 bases from V and 1 from J, leaving 10 bases between them. The CDR3 contains 14 residues. The DNA for the CDR3 is TGTGCCAGCTCACCGCAGGGGGGGTCCTACGAGCAGTACTTC. It specifies CASSPQGGSYEQYF.

On this clonotype: This may be a read error: a much more frequent sequence differs by one nucleotide. The J gene is TRBJ1-4, the V gene TRBV11-2; TRBD1 is a possible D gene (5 bases). Trimming shortened V by 5 bases and J by 4 bases, and 11 bases separated the two germline ends. Germline V gene sequence: CDR1 SGHAT, CDR2 FQNNGV. The CDR3 totals 14 residues. CDR3 amino acids: CASSAPGGNEKLFF. CDR3 DNA sequence: TGTGCCAGCAGCGCACCCGGGGGTAATGAAAAACTGTTTTTT.

Worth noting for this clonotype: The conserved phenylalanine or tryptophan is not found at the CDR3 terminus, so this likely reflects a read error. The DNA is left out, because the CDR3 cannot be placed on it with certainty; the CDR3 is given as TCRdb lists it. This rearrangement joins TRBV15 to TRBJ2-5; whether TRBD1, the table's D call, matches the DNA was not checked. The CDR3 spans 16 amino acids, including both terminal residues. Germline V gene lookup returns CDR1 LNHNV and CDR2 YYDKDF (reference sequence). The CDR3 here is CATSSRTGGYGYTFGS.

This clonotype was seen at least ten times. The gene calls are TRBV11-2 and TRBJ2-7, with D unresolved. The V gene's germline CDR1 is SGHAT and CDR2 FQNNGV. This CDR3 spans 13 amino acids. Trimming left V 5 bases short and J 4 bases short, with 12 bases between. The CDR3 DNA reads TGTGCCAGCAGCCGTCCCGACCTGTACGAGCAGTACTTC. This codes for CASSRPDLYEQYF.

This clonotype has at least ten counts. This sequence joins TRBV12-5 and TRBJ1-2; D might be TRBD1 (6 bases). The CDR3 runs to 14 residues. Germline V gene lookup returns CDR1 LGHNT and CDR2 FRNRAP. Trimming removed 1 base from V and 6 bases from J, with 12 bases in between. CDR3 amino acids: CASGLELGGDGYTF. The CDR3 DNA reads as TGTGCTAGTGGTTTGGAGCTGGGGGGCGATGGCTACACCTTC.

As for this clonotype: Given a much more abundant clone one base away, this may be a read error. The CDR3 bases are TGTGCCAGCTCACCCTCAGACAGCTACGAGCAGTGCTTC. Residues: CASSPSDSYEQCF. The chain has TRBV18 and TRBJ2-7; weak D call: TRBD1 (5 bases). CDR1 and CDR2 from the germline V gene are KGHSH and LQKENI. This CDR3 region has 13 residues. The full variable domain, rest sourced from reference TRBV18 and TRBJ2-7, is NAGVMQNPRHLVRRRGQEARLRCSPMKGHSHVYWYRQLPEEGLKFMVYLQKENIIDESGMPKERFSAEFPKEGPSILRIQQVVRGDSAAYFCASSPSDSYEQCFGPGTRLTVT.

Turning to this clonotype: Relative to the germline gene, one junction end is altered; a read error may explain this. This chain links TRBV2 with TRBJ2-5; 8 bases match TRBD1. CDR1 is SNHLY and CDR2 is FYNNEI in the germline V gene. The CDR3 is made up of 14 amino acids. CDR3 bases: TGTGCCAGCAGGAGGGACAGGTACCAAGGGACCCAGTACTTC. It translates to CASRRDRYQGTQYF.

This chain connects TRBV3-1 to TRBJ2-5, with D uncertain. Germline assignment: CDR1 LGHDT and CDR2 YNNKEL (reference sequence). V was shortened by 5 bases and J by 5 bases, with 12 bases between the two germline ends. This CDR3 comprises 13 residues. The CDR3 nucleotides are TGTGCCAGCAGCGAACAGACGCGGGAGACCCAGTACTTC. It is translated as CASSEQTRETQYF.

This clonotype was found many times. CDR3 DNA sequence: TGTGCCAGCAGCTACCCACTAGCGGGGGTGAGAGAGACCCAGTACTTC. As protein: CASSYPLAGVRETQYF. The V gene is TRBV11-3, the J gene TRBJ2-5; 11 bases match TRBD2. CDR3 length equals 16 residues. The V gene's germline CDR1 is SGHNT and CDR2 YENEEA. V lost 4 bases, J lost 4 bases, and 8 bases stayed unmatched. The full variable domain, its missing parts supplied by reference TRBV11-3 and TRBJ2-5, is EAGVVQSPRYKIIEKKQPVAFWCNPISGHNTLYWYLQNLGQGPELLIRYENEEAVDDSQLPKDRFSAERLKGVDSTLKIQPAELGDSAVYLCASSYPLAGVRETQYFGPGTRLLVL.

This clonotype was recorded at least ten times. The chain combines TRBV7-3 with TRBJ2-1; 9 bases agree with TRBD2. Germline V gene sequence: CDR1 SGHTA, CDR2 FQGTGA. This CDR3 is 18 amino acids long. V gave up 0 bases and J gave up 0 bases; unmatched junction bases: 6. The CDR3 sequence: CASSLTRTSESSYNEQFF. The DNA of the CDR3 is TGTGCCAGCAGCTTAACTAGGACTAGCGAGAGCTCCTACAATGAGCAGTTCTTC. Drawing the rest from reference TRBV7-3 and TRBJ2-1, the complete variable domain is GAGVSQTPSNKVTEKGKYVELRCDPISGHTALYWYRQSLGQGPEFLIYFQGTGAADDSGLPNDRFFAVRPEGSVSTLKIQRTERGDSAVYLCASSLTRTSESSYNEQFFGPGTRLTVL.

The genes are TRBV9 and TRBJ2-2; tentatively, D is TRBD2 (5 bases). Trimming cost V 3 bases and J 4 bases, with 10 bases left between them. Germline V lookup: CDR1 SGDLS, CDR2 YYNGEE. This CDR3 region has 14 residues. As DNA, the CDR3 is TGTGCCAGCAGCGGGGGAGTGAGCACCGGGGAGCTGTTTTTT. Protein product: CASSGGVSTGELFF.

Many counts were recorded for this clonotype. The chain is built from TRBV20-1 and TRBJ2-3; 8 positions match TRBD2. V shed 3 bases, J shed 3 bases, and the junction held 11 bases outside the gene matches. The germline V gene encodes CDR1 DFQATT and CDR2 SNEGSKA (reference sequence). CDR3 length equals 16 residues. CDR3 sequence: CSARRLRSGGTDTQYF. The CDR3 bases are TGCAGTGCTAGGAGGCTCCGGTCGGGAGGGACAGATACGCAGTATTTT.

This sequence joins TRBV27 and TRBJ1-5, with D hard to call. Germline lookup yields CDR1 MNHEY and CDR2 SMNVEV (reference sequence). With 2 bases removed from V and 2 bases from J, the gap between germline ends came to 10 bases. CDR3 length equals 15 residues. CDR3 residues: CASSLMGYGNQPQHF. The CDR3 nucleotides are TGTGCCAGCAGTTTAATGGGGTATGGCAATCAGCCCCAGCATTTT.

This clonotype appeared a few times. This may be a read error: a much more frequent sequence differs by one nucleotide. The rearrangement uses TRBV5-1 and TRBJ1-2; tentative D call: TRBD1 (6 bases). Per germline, CDR1 SGHRS and CDR2 YFSETQ. There are 16 residues in the CDR3. V was shortened by 4 bases and J by 4 bases, with 20 bases between the two germline ends. The CDR3 DNA sequence: TGCGCCAGCAGCCCCTACCGACCGGGACACGGCTATGGCTACACCTTC. The encoded protein is CASSPYRPGHGYGYTF.

About this clonotype: A much larger clone sits a single nucleotide away, making a read error possible. This chain joins TRBV20-1 and TRBJ2-3; 8 bases line up with TRBD1. The CDR3 spans 14 residues. CDR1 and CDR2 (germline): DFQATT, SNEGSKA (reference sequence). The CDR3 coding sequence is TGCAGTGCTAGGGACAGGGCCTACACAGCTACGCAGTATTTT. This codes for CSARDRAYTATQYF.

In DNA form, the CDR3 reads TGTGCCAGCAGGGGAGGAAAACTGTTTTTT. This codes for CASRGGKLFF. The chain uses TRBV2 and TRBJ1-4; the D is unclear. This CDR3 spans 10 amino acids. V was pared by 6 bases and J by 10 bases, with 6 bases between. CDR1 is SNHLY, CDR2 FYNNEI, per germline.

For this clonotype: Just one base apart from a much larger clone, this may be a read error. The chain couples TRBV18 to TRBJ2-3; no reliable D call. V lost 1 base, J lost 0 bases, and 8 bases lay in between. Germline V gives CDR1 KGHSH, CDR2 LQKENI. The CDR3 covers 15 residues. CDR3 DNA sequence: TGTGCCAGCTCACCACAGAACCCTAGCACAGATACGCAGTATTTT. It yields the protein CASSPQNPSTDTQYF.

The genes are TRBV20-1 and TRBJ2-1; TRBD2 agrees at 10 bases. The ends lost 4 bases at V and 5 bases at J; junction bases unmatched: 20. This CDR3 is 19 amino acids long. Looked up from germline, CDR1 is DFQATT and CDR2 is SNEGSKA (reference sequence). The CDR3 DNA follows: TGCAGTGCTACAGGGACTAGCGCTACTCCTAGCGGGTACAACAATGAGCAGTTCTTC. Translation: CSATGTSATPSGYNNEQFF.

On this clonotype: One end of the junction is discordant with germline, which a read error may explain. The J gene is TRBJ2-1, the V gene TRBV3-1; D gene unclear. The CDR3 length is 15 residues. The germline gives CDR1 LGHDT, CDR2 YNNKEL (reference sequence). In DNA, the CDR3 is TGTGCCAGCAGCCAAGTTCTTGGGGTTGGCAATGAGCGGTTCTTC. This codes for CASSQVLGVGNERFF.